A selection of T cell receptor beta chains follows, all from one sample in a study of tumor-infiltrating lymphocytes in primary liver carcinoma. MiXCR, applied by TCRdb to the multiplex PCR reads, yields one record per CDR3 protein. Of roughly 180,000 distinct CDR3 sequences listed, approximately 60% are singletons. The material sequenced was peripheral blood. The receptors here all came from a man in his forties with primary liver carcinoma and hepatitis B virus infection. Both conserved end residues are part of each CDR3. A D gene is named only where the DNA matches it firmly. Clone size appears in some rows only: once, few, many, or a class for an expanded clone.

d_call: .; j_call: TRBJ2-7; clone_size: .; v_call: TRBV14; cdr3_aa: CASSQDLRLGIGEQYF; cdr3_nt: TGTGCCAGCAGCCAAGATCTGAGACTAGGAATTGGAGAGCAGTACTTC
d_call: .; j_call: TRBJ2-3; clone_size: .; v_call: TRBV11-2; cdr3_aa: CASSLGLFTGIATDTQYF; cdr3_nt: TGTGCCAGCAGCTTAGGTCTTTTCACAGGGATCGCCACGGATACGCAGTATTTT
d_call: .; j_call: TRBJ2-7; clone_size: once; v_call: TRBV10-3; cdr3_aa: CAISDKGRGATYEQYF; cdr3_nt: TGTGCCATCAGTGATAAGGGACGGGGGGCTACCTACGAGCAGTACTTC
d_call: .; j_call: TRBJ1-2; clone_size: .; v_call: TRBV28; cdr3_aa: CASSLGGNYGYTF; cdr3_nt: TGTGCCAGCAGTTTAGGGGGTAACTATGGCTACACCTTC
d_call: .; j_call: TRBJ2-3; clone_size: many; v_call: TRBV11-1; cdr3_aa: CASSRGGFSSTDTQYF; cdr3_nt: TGTGCCAGCAGCCGCGGTGGTTTCTCTAGCACAGATACGCAGTATTTT
d_call: .; j_call: TRBJ2-2; clone_size: .; v_call: TRBV12-3/TRBV12-4; cdr3_aa: CASSLALAGELVF; cdr3_nt: TGTGCAAGCAGTTTAGCGTTGGCCGGGGAGCTGGTTTTT
d_call: .; j_call: TRBJ2-3; clone_size: .; v_call: TRBV12-3/TRBV12-4; cdr3_aa: CGSSRLGTQYF; cdr3_nt: TGTGGCAGCAGTCGACTGGGTACGCAGTATTTT
d_call: .; j_call: TRBJ2-1; clone_size: many; v_call: TRBV5-4; cdr3_aa: CASSAGYSSYNEQFF; cdr3_nt: TGTGCCAGCAGCGCCGGTTACAGCTCCTACAATGAGCAGTTCTTC
d_call: .; j_call: TRBJ2-1; clone_size: .; v_call: TRBV29-1; cdr3_aa: CSVAGTTYNEQFF; cdr3_nt: TGCAGCGTTGCCGGGACAACCTACAATGAGCAGTTCTTC
d_call: .; j_call: TRBJ2-5; clone_size: .; v_call: TRBV5-6; cdr3_aa: CACSFMGGQETQYF; cdr3_nt: TGTGCCTGCAGCTTCATGGGGGGCCAAGAGACCCAGTACTTC
d_call: TRBD2; j_call: TRBJ2-1; clone_size: .; v_call: TRBV11-2; cdr3_aa: CASIVAGEGRGLF; cdr3_nt: TGTGCCAGCATCGTAGCTGGGGAGGGAAGAGGGCTCTTC
d_call: TRBD2; j_call: TRBJ2-7; clone_size: .; v_call: TRBV6-1; cdr3_aa: CASSGGGLAGIIQYF; cdr3_nt: TGTGCCAGCAGTGGGGGGGGACTAGCGGGAATTATACAGTACTTC
d_call: TRBD2; j_call: TRBJ2-5; clone_size: .; v_call: TRBV29-1; cdr3_aa: CSAFSGYQEAQYF; cdr3_nt: TGCAGCGCTTTTAGCGGGTACCAAGAGGCCCAGTACTTC
d_call: TRBD2; j_call: TRBJ2-1; clone_size: .; v_call: TRBV29-1; cdr3_aa: CSVESWVTGLADSSYDEQFF; cdr3_nt: TGCAGCGTTGAATCCTGGGTCACGGGACTAGCGGACAGCTCCTACGATGAGCAGTTCTTC
d_call: .; j_call: TRBJ2-7; clone_size: .; v_call: TRBV11-2; cdr3_aa: CASSLTGGAYEQRF; cdr3_nt: TGTGCCAGCAGCTTAACAGGCGGAGCCTACGAGCAGCGCTTC
d_call: .; j_call: TRBJ2-3; clone_size: .; v_call: TRBV5-4; cdr3_aa: CASSLSDRADTQYF; cdr3_nt: TGTGCCAGCAGCTTGAGTGATAGGGCAGATACGCAGTATTTT
d_call: .; j_call: TRBJ2-5; clone_size: .; v_call: TRBV6-5; cdr3_aa: CASRETEETQYF; cdr3_nt: TGTGCCAGCAGAGAGACAGAAGAGACCCAGTACTTC
d_call: TRBD1; j_call: TRBJ1-1; clone_size: many; v_call: TRBV29-1; cdr3_aa: CSATGVSTEAFF; cdr3_nt: TGCAGCGCTACAGGGGTCAGCACTGAAGCTTTCTTT
d_call: .; j_call: TRBJ2-3; clone_size: once; v_call: TRBV29-1; cdr3_aa: CIVEGASGSSTDTQYF; cdr3_nt: TGCATCGTTGAGGGGGCTAGCGGCTCTAGCACAGATACGCAGTATTTT
d_call: TRBD2; j_call: TRBJ2-7; clone_size: few; v_call: TRBV14; cdr3_aa: CASSPGGLGSYEQYF; cdr3_nt: TGTGCCAGCAGCCCTGGAGGACTAGGGTCCTACGAGCAGTACTTC
d_call: TRBD2; j_call: TRBJ2-1; clone_size: .; v_call: TRBV11-2; cdr3_aa: CASSSRPSGRIYELFF; cdr3_nt: TGTGCCAGCAGCTCGCGACCCAGCGGGAGGATCTACGAGCTGTTCTTC
d_call: .; j_call: TRBJ1-5; clone_size: .; v_call: TRBV6-5; cdr3_aa: CASRGGGDQPKHF; cdr3_nt: TGTGCCAGCAGGGGGGGAGGCGATCAGCCCAAGCATTTT
d_call: TRBD1; j_call: TRBJ2-7; clone_size: .; v_call: TRBV11-2; cdr3_aa: CASNPSPGTAPYGQYF; cdr3_nt: TGTGCCAGCAACCCGTCTCCCGGGACAGCCCCATACGGGCAGTACTTC
d_call: .; j_call: TRBJ1-4; clone_size: .; v_call: TRBV6-5; cdr3_aa: CASSYRGRGSMPEALFF; cdr3_nt: TGTGCCAGCAGTTACAGAGGCAGGGGCTCTATGCCCGAAGCACTGTTTTTT
d_call: .; j_call: TRBJ1-3; clone_size: many; v_call: TRBV11-2; cdr3_aa: CASSLERVASGNTIYF; cdr3_nt: TGTGCCAGCAGCTTAGAAAGGGTGGCCTCTGGAAACACCATATATTTT
d_call: TRBD1; j_call: TRBJ2-3; clone_size: .; v_call: TRBV11-2; cdr3_aa: CASGLLGQGKTDTQYF; cdr3_nt: TGTGCCAGCGGCTTATTGGGACAGGGGAAAACAGATACGCAGTATTTT
d_call: TRBD1; j_call: TRBJ2-3; clone_size: few; v_call: TRBV12-3/TRBV12-4; cdr3_aa: CASSLLGTGVADTQYF; cdr3_nt: TGTGCCAGCAGTTTACTGGGGACAGGGGTCGCAGATACGCAGTATTTT
d_call: .; j_call: TRBJ2-4; clone_size: few; v_call: TRBV6-2/TRBV6-3; cdr3_aa: CASSPPTENRYF; cdr3_nt: TGTGCCAGCAGTCCGCCGACCGAAAATCGGTACTTC
d_call: .; j_call: TRBJ2-1; clone_size: .; v_call: TRBV29-1; cdr3_aa: CSVVLTPRNEQFF; cdr3_nt: TGCAGCGTTGTTCTGACACCGCGGAATGAGCAGTTCTTC
d_call: .; j_call: TRBJ1-5; clone_size: .; v_call: TRBV6-1; cdr3_aa: CASSERGSNQPQHF; cdr3_nt: TGTGCCAGCAGTGAAAGGGGAAGCAATCAGCCCCAGCATTTT
d_call: .; j_call: TRBJ2-1; clone_size: .; v_call: TRBV29-1; cdr3_aa: CSVGPSSSYIEQFF; cdr3_nt: TGCAGCGTGGGGCCTTCCAGCTCCTACATTGAGCAGTTCTTC